A single T cell receptor (beta chain) is shown here with its context. Its antigen remains unknown. V lost 0 bases to trimming and J lost 7 bases, with 10 bases between them. CDR3 length: 13 residues. The germline V gene encodes CDR1 SGHRS and CDR2 YFSETQ. This sample is drawn from a study of a mutant IDH1 vaccine in newly diagnosed glioma. In the study overall: Vaccination followed radiotherapy alone by 4-6 weeks, or accompanied temozolomide cycles. There were roughly 60% males and approximately 38% females among treated patients, whose mean age was about 41 years. Overall study results and limits: There seemed to be no relation between pseudoprogression and changes in top peripheral T cell clonotypes.

Time point described: week 11, during vaccination. The study gave 300 ug of mutant IDH1 20-mer peptide per vaccine dose, with topical imiquimod. Tumors from donors were new WHO grade 3 or 4 IDH1-mutant astrocytomas with ATRX loss. Measured with immunoSEQ multiplex PCR; TCRdb has only the in-frame clones, and not every one. The data contain 100,000 to 150,000 clones, around 80% of them singletons. The chain is built from TRBV5-1 and TRBJ2-5, with D possibly matching TRBD2 (5 bases). The TCR was taken from a middle-aged man with glioma. Here the sequenced sample was PBMCs, taken from a glioma patient whose treatment included an IDH1 peptide vaccine. CDR3 sequence (DNA): TGCGCCAGCAGCTTGGTTCTGGGAGCGACCCAGTACTTC. Translation: CASSLVLGATQYF.